The 24 T cell receptor beta chains presented below share a single source sample, sequenced in a study of metastatic and nonmetastatic thyroid tumors. Each patient went into thyroid surgery without having received any treatment. Using MiXCR, TCRdb re-called clones from the PCR reads. The data contain approximately 41,000 clones, approximately 24% of them singletons. Sequenced input: tumor tissue. The receptor set was obtained from a female donor with papillary thyroid cancer or a benign thyroid nodule (not recorded which). Some clones in this sample may be carry-over from other donors' samples.

The rearrangement uses TRBV7-9 and TRBJ1-2; D not certain. V lost 4 bases, J lost 4 bases, and 4 bases lay in between. CDR1 is SEHNR and CDR2 is FQNEAQ in the germline V gene (reference sequence). The CDR3 runs to 11 residues. The DNA for the CDR3 is TGTGCCAGCAGCTCCGCCTATGGCTACACCTTC. It is translated as CASSSAYGYTF.

This clone appeared many times. This chain links TRBV5-6 with TRBJ2-3, with a tentative D call TRBD1 (5 bases). The CDR3 covers 12 residues. Germline assignment: CDR1 SGHDT and CDR2 YYEEEE. Trimming shortened V by 0 bases and J by 6 bases, and 5 bases separated the two germline ends. DNA of the CDR3: TGTGCCAGCAGCTTGGGGGGCGATACGCAGTATTTT. Amino acids: CASSLGGDTQYF.

This clone was counted only a few times. The genes are TRBV28 and TRBJ2-7, with D possibly matching TRBD1 (6 bases). The CDR3 is 16 amino acids. Deletions cut 4 bases from V and 2 bases from J, with 18 bases between. Germline CDR1 reads MDHEN; CDR2 reads SYDVKM. The CDR3 region has the DNA TGTGCCAGCAGTTCCAATACAGGGAATAAAGCCTACGAGCAGTACTTC. This codes for CASSSNTGNKAYEQYF.

Concerning this clone: The sample holds other DNA sequences that translate to the same CDR3. The chain has TRBV19 and TRBJ1-2; D perhaps matches TRBD1 (5 bases). Germline CDR1 reads LNHDA; CDR2 reads SQIVND (reference sequence). V dropped 6 bases and J dropped 1 base, with 12 bases sitting between them. The CDR3 sequence is 14 residues long. The CDR3, as DNA: TGTGCCAGTAGAACAGGTGGGGGTAACTATGGCTACACCTTC. It encodes CASRTGGGNYGYTF.

This clone has at least ten counts. The rearrangement links TRBV7-3 to TRBJ1-2; D is unresolved. This CDR3 has 13 amino acids. Germline CDR1 is SGHTA and CDR2 is FQGTGA. V lost 5 bases, J lost 10 bases, and 17 bases lay in between. The CDR3 reads CASSPSGREDYTF. The CDR3 DNA follows: TGTGCCAGCAGCCCCAGCGGGCGCGAGGACTACACCTTC.

The chain is built from TRBV11-2 and TRBJ2-7; 8 bases map to TRBD1. Germline values: CDR1 SGHAT, CDR2 FQNNGV. The CDR3 sequence is 15 residues long. The V and J ends lost 5 bases and 3 bases, in that order; junction bases with no gene match: 9. The CDR3 protein is CASSGGTGYHYEQYF. CDR3 DNA: TGTGCCAGCAGCGGTGGGACAGGCTACCACTACGAGCAGTACTTC. The entire variable domain, with the rest obtained from reference TRBV11-2 and TRBJ2-7, is as follows: EAGVAQSPRYKIIEKRQSVAFWCNPISGHATLYWYQQILGQGPKLLIQFQNNGVVDDSQLPKDRFSAERLKGVDSTLKIQPAKLEDSAVYLCASSGGTGYHYEQYFGPGTRLTVT.

The chain joins TRBV7-8 to TRBJ2-1; 10 nucleotides match TRBD2. The CDR3 sequence is 14 residues long. J was trimmed by 9 bases and V by 5 bases; bases with no gene match: 7. Germline V gene data show CDR1 as SGHVS and CDR2 as FQNEAQ. The CDR3 loop is CASSLGTSAIEQFF. The DNA of the CDR3 is TGTGCCAGCAGCCTCGGGACTAGCGCAATTGAGCAGTTCTTC.

The chain has TRBV12-3 or TRBV12-4 and TRBJ2-7, with 8 positions matching TRBD2. The CDR3 length is 17 residues. Losses at the gene ends were 3 bases for V and 3 bases for J; bases not matched to a gene: 13. CDR3 nucleotide sequence: TGTGCCAGCAGTTTGGGAGAGGGACTAGAGGGGAACTACGAGCAGTACTTC. It codes for CASSLGEGLEGNYEQYF.

This chain uses TRBV20-1 with TRBJ1-1; possible D gene TRBD1, 5 bases. Germline assignment: CDR1 DFQATT and CDR2 SNEGSKA (reference sequence). The V end lost 7 bases, the J end lost 1 base, and 16 bases lay between the germline ends. This CDR3 has 14 residues. CDR3 in amino acids: CSVPPQGGNTEAFF. CDR3 DNA sequence: TGCAGTGTCCCTCCGCAGGGTGGGAACACTGAAGCTTTCTTT.

This clone has a count of ten or more. The V call is TRBV5-1, the J call TRBJ1-1; the D is unclear. The germline V and J ends were trimmed by 0 bases and 2 bases, with 8 bases remaining between them. The CDR3 consists of 14 residues. Germline CDR1 and CDR2: SGHRS and YFSETQ. The CDR3 loop is CASSLGGENTEAFF. As DNA, the CDR3 is TGCGCCAGCAGCTTGGGTGGGGAAAACACTGAAGCTTTCTTT. Looking up the rest from reference TRBV5-1 and TRBJ1-1 gives the full variable domain: KAGVTQTPRYLIKTRGQQVTLSCSPISGHRSVSWYQQTPGQGLQFLFEYFSETQRNKGNFPGRFSGRQFSNSRSEMNVSTLELGDSALYLCASSLGGENTEAFFGQGTRLTVV.

The chain is built from TRBV20-1 and TRBJ1-2, with a possible D match to TRBD1 (5 bases). The germline CDR1 and CDR2 sequences are DFQATT and SNEGSKA (reference sequence). V gave up 4 bases and J gave up 7 bases, with 13 bases separating them. The CDR3 sequence is 12 residues long. The chain's CDR3 is CSATPRGFGYTF. CDR3 DNA sequence: TGCAGTGCTACCCCCCGGGGGTTTGGCTACACCTTC.

This clone counts as medium-sized. The V gene is TRBV6-2 or TRBV6-3, the J gene TRBJ1-2; D remains ambiguous. Germline assignment: CDR1 MNHEY and CDR2 SVGEGT. Trimming shortened V by 5 bases and J by 7 bases, and 11 bases separated the two germline ends. CDR3 length: 12 residues. The CDR3 here is CASSRDVGGYTF. CDR3 DNA sequence: TGTGCCAGCAGTCGAGACGTAGGTGGCTACACCTTC.

The chain joins TRBV5-1 to TRBJ2-5, with 8 bases matching TRBD2. CDR3 size: 13 residues. J was trimmed by 5 bases and V by 4 bases; bases with no gene match: 4. The germline CDR1 and CDR2 sequences are SGHRS and YFSETQ. The CDR3 DNA reads as TGCGCCAGCAGCGGGGCTAGCGGGGAGACCCAGTACTTC. Its translation is CASSGASGETQYF.

This clone was observed many times. The genes are TRBV27 and TRBJ2-2; D is perhaps TRBD1 or TRBD2 (5 bases each). V was clipped by 2 bases and J by 6 bases, with 7 bases between them. The CDR3 covers 13 residues. Germline V gene sequence: CDR1 MNHEY, CDR2 SMNVEV (reference sequence). The CDR3 here is CASSLMGAGELFF. CDR3 DNA sequence: TGTGCCAGCAGTTTAATGGGGGCCGGGGAGCTGTTTTTT.

V gene TRBV12-3 or TRBV12-4 combines with J gene TRBJ2-7; possible D gene TRBD1, 5 bases. V was clipped by 4 bases and J by 3 bases, with 19 bases between them. The CDR3 contains 16 residues. The CDR3 sequence: CASSSSALVRDYEQYF. DNA for the CDR3: TGTGCCAGCAGTTCTTCCGCCCTGGTCAGGGACTACGAGCAGTACTTC.

This clone was seen at least ten times. The chain uses TRBV6-1 and TRBJ2-5; D may be TRBD2 (6 bases). The CDR3 has 15 residues. Trimming took off 1 base at V and 1 base at J, with 10 bases between the two ends. From germline, CDR1 is MNHNS and CDR2 SASEGT. Here the CDR3 DNA reads TGTGCCAGCAGTGAAGGAGTCGGGGGCCAAGAGACCCAGTACTTC. Amino acids: CASSEGVGGQETQYF.

The chain combines TRBV20-1 with TRBJ1-5; D not resolved. Trimming pared 6 bases from V and 0 bases from J, leaving 18 bases between. This CDR3 spans 16 amino acids. Per germline, CDR1 DFQATT and CDR2 SNEGSKA (reference sequence). The CDR3 DNA follows: TGCAGTGCCCCAGAAGGAGGAGCGGCTAGCAATCAGCCCCAGCATTTT. Protein product: CSAPEGGAASNQPQHF.

A remark on this clone: At one of its ends the junction is not consistent with the germline gene, which may arise from a read error. This chain uses TRBV4-1 with TRBJ2-7, with 8 nucleotides matching TRBD1. CDR3 size: 14 residues. CDR1 and CDR2 (germline): MGHRA, YSYEKL. DNA of the CDR3: TGCGCCATCAGCCTCGCCGGGACAGGAGACGAGCAGTACTTC. Encoded protein: CAISLAGTGDEQYF.

This clone was observed at least ten times. The chain combines TRBV20-1 with TRBJ2-1; D gene ambiguous. In germline, CDR1 is DFQATT, CDR2 SNEGSKA (reference sequence). CDR3 size: 14 residues. V lost 0 bases and J lost 1, with 7 bases in between. CDR3 in DNA: TGCAGTGCTAGAGATGTGGCTTCCTACAATGAGCAGTTCTTC. It specifies CSARDVASYNEQFF.

In regard to this clone: The junction shows a germline mismatch at one end, possibly a read error. The chain couples TRBV20-1 to TRBJ2-2, with 8 nucleotides matching TRBD1. The CDR3 sequence is 16 residues long. CDR1 and CDR2 from the germline V gene are DFQATT and SNEGSKA (reference sequence). The CDR3 bases are TGCAGTTCTAGAGATCAAAGTACAGGGGGGTCCGGGGAGCTGTTTTTT. It specifies CSSRDQSTGGSGELFF.

This clone is labeled medium-sized (0.01 to 0.1%). V usage is TRBV24-1 and J usage is TRBJ2-2; 7 bases fit TRBD2. V lost 3 bases to trimming and J lost 3 bases; unmatched junction nucleotides: 3. The CDR3 has 15 residues. Germline values: CDR1 KGHDR, CDR2 SFDVKD. The CDR3 spells CATSDRTRDTGELFF. DNA for the CDR3: TGTGCCACCAGTGATCGGACTAGGGACACCGGGGAGCTGTTTTTT.

This clone was recorded a few times. The chain links TRBV28 to TRBJ2-7; D is unclear. CDR3 length: 13 amino acids. Germline V gene data show CDR1 as MDHEN and CDR2 as SYDVKM. The V end lost 4 bases, the J end lost 3 bases, and 10 bases lay between the germline ends. This chain's CDR3 is CASSSGPRYEQYF. CDR3 coding DNA: TGTGCCAGCAGTTCCGGGCCCCGCTACGAGCAGTACTTC. Supplemented by reference TRBV28 and TRBJ2-7, the full variable domain reads DVKVTQSSRYLVKRTGEKVFLECVQDMDHENMFWYRQDPGLGLRLIYFSYDVKMKEKGDIPEGYSVSREKKERFSLILESASTNQTSMYLCASSSGPRYEQYFGPGTRLTVT.

V is TRBV3-1 and J is TRBJ1-2, with a possible D match to TRBD1 (5 bases). Germline V gene lookup returns CDR1 LGHDT and CDR2 YNNKEL (reference sequence). This CDR3 is built from 15 residues. The V and J ends lost 1 base and 14 bases respectively, with 23 bases between them. Here the CDR3 DNA reads TGTGCCAGCAGCCAAGGAGTGGGGGGAGCTGGACGAGGTACCTTC. This encodes CASSQGVGGAGRGTF.

The chain carries TRBV6-1 and TRBJ2-1; no definite D call. This CDR3 comprises 12 residues. From germline, CDR1 is MNHNS and CDR2 SASEGT. Trimming left V 5 bases short and J 8 bases short, with 10 bases between. The CDR3 DNA sequence: TGTGCCAGCAGTCGCAGGTGGGATGAGCAGTTCTTC. Its translation: CASSRRWDEQFF.